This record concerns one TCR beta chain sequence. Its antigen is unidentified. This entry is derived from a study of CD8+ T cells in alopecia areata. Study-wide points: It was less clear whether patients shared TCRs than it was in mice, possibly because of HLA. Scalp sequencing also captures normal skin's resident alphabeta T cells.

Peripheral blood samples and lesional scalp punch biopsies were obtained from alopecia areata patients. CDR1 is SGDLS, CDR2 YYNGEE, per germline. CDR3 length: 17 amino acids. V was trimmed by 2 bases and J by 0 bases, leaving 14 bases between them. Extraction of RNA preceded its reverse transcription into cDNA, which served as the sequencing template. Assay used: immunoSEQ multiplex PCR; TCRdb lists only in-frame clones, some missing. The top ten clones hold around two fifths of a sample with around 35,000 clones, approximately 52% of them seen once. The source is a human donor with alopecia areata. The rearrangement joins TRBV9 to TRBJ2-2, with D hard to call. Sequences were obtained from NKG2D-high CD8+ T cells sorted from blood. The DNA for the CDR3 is TGTGCCAGCAGCGTGCCCCGGACGGGTGCGAACACCGGGGAGCTGTTTTTT. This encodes CASSVPRTGANTGELFF. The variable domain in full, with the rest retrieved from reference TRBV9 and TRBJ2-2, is DSGVTQTPKHLITATGQRVTLRCSPRSGDLSVYWYQQSLDQGLQFLIQYYNGEERAKGNILERFSAQQFPDLHSELNLSSLELGDSALYFCASSVPRTGANTGELFFGEGSRLTVL.